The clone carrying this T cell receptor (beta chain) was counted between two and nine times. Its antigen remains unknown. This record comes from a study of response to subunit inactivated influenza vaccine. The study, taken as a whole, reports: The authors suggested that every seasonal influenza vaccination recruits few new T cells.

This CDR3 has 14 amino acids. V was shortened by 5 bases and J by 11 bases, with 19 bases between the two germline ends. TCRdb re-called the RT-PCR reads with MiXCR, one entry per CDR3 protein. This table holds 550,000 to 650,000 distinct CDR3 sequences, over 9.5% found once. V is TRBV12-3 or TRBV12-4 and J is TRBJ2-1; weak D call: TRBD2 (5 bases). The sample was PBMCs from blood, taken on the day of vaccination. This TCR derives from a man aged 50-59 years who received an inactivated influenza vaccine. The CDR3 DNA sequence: TGTGCCAGCAGTGACTATTTCGGTCCTAATAAGCAGTTCTTC. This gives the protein CASSDYFGPNKQFF.